This TCR beta chain originates from a study of CD8+ T cells in alopecia areata. From alopecia areata patients, lesional scalp punch biopsies and peripheral blood were collected. CDR3 length: 13 residues. In germline, CDR1 is SNHLY, CDR2 FYNNEI. RNA extraction was followed by reverse transcription into cDNA, which acted as the sequencing template. Sequencing was performed with immunoSEQ multiplex PCR; in TCRdb, only in-frame clones are kept and a portion is missing. The profile shows approximately 100,000 clones, roughly 47% of them singletons. Note on this clone: An end of the junction does not agree with germline; a read error may underlie this.

The chain is built from TRBV2 and TRBJ2-5; maybe TRBD2 (7 bases). The sample was CD4+ T cells sorted from blood. The receptor was derived from a human donor with alopecia areata. The CDR3: CASKGGVGETRYF. The CDR3, as DNA: TGTGCCTCAAAAGGGGGGGTTGGAGAGACCCGGTACTTC.